The clone carrying this TCR beta chain was found many times. No antigen is known for it. The read is 3 residues too short to cover the CDR3 end, so that end is filled in from the germline J gene. CVID subjects were neither ill nor on immunomodulatory or immunosuppressive medication at sampling. Heparinized whole blood, roughly 4.5 to 9 ml, came from each donor. Using immunoSEQ multiplex PCR, the repertoire was profiled, and TCRdb retains in-frame clones only, with some absent. The specimen has 15,000 to 25,000 clones, none found just once. This sample is part of a study of T cell clonality in common variable immunodeficiency. Study conclusions and caveats: In common variable immunodeficiency, TCR beta chains reportedly carried fewer deletions and N-nucleotide insertions.

V lost 7 bases and J lost 7; bases outside the gene matches: 3. Per germline, CDR1 SQVTM and CDR2 ANQGSEA. The CDR3 spans 10 residues. The clonotype comes from a human donor with common variable immunodeficiency. Sequenced: peripheral blood mononuclear cells. The rearrangement uses TRBV29-1 and TRBJ1-1; 7 bases line up with TRBD1. The CDR3 is CSGGTVEAFF. Incomplete CDR3 DNA: TGCAGCGGTGGGACAGTTGAA.